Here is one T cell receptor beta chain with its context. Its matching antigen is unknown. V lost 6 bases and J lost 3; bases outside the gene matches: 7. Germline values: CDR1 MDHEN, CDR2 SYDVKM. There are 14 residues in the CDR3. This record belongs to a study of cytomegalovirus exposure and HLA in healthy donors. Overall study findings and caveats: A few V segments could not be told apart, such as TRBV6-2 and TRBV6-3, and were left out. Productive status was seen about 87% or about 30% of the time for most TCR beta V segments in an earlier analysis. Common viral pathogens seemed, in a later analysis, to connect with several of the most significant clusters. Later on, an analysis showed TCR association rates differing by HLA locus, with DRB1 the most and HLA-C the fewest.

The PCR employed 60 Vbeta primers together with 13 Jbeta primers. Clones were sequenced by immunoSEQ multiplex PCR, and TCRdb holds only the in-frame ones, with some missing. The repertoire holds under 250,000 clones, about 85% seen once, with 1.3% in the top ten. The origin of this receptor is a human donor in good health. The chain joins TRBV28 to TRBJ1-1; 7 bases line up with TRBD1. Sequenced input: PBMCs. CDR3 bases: TGTGCCAGCAGAACAGGGGAAGGCCACACTGAAGCTTTCTTT. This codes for CASRTGEGHTEAFF.